This TCR beta chain derives from a study of T cell repertoires in cytomegalovirus infection. Study details: Recently identified HLA-C-restricted CMV epitopes were used, and well-studied HLA-B-restricted CMV epitopes were used as well. It can be stated that public TCR beta signatures indicated CMV infection as well as a matching HLA type.

The germline gives CDR1 SGHVS, CDR2 FNYEAQ. V was pared by 0 bases and J by 7 bases, with 8 bases of the junction left unmatched. The CDR3 is 17 residues long. This clonotype was found many times. Its specificity is not known. TCRdb re-called the reads through MiXCR, storing one row per CDR3 protein. The sample lists 360,000 or so distinct CDR3 sequences; 34% were seen once. The V call is TRBV7-6, the J call TRBJ2-1, with 11 bases fitting TRBD2. This receptor was obtained from a human donor in good health (CMV status not recorded). Some clones in this sample may be carry-over from other donors' samples. Specimen: cultured PBMCs, collected from culture after CMV antigen stimulation. The CDR3 is CASSLASTSGSRNEQFF. The CDR3 coding sequence is TGTGCCAGCAGCTTAGCGAGCACTAGCGGGAGTCGTAATGAGCAGTTCTTC.